These 6 T cell receptor beta chains were sequenced from one sample in a study of blood T cells in healthy people across ages. The authors ran a second PCR of 7 to 11 cycles using a sample-barcoded 5' primer and a J-beta primer mix. TCRdb analysed the 5' RACE reads with MiXCR anew, one entry per CDR3 protein. The sample yields 1.5 million to 2 million distinct CDR3 sequences, about 28% seen once. Sequenced sample: blood. All receptors come from a woman aged 30 to 39 in good health.

The J gene is TRBJ2-7, the V gene TRBV5-6; perhaps TRBD1 as D (6 bases). The length of the CDR3 is 15 residues. In germline, CDR1 is SGHDT, CDR2 YYEEEE. The V end lost 3 bases, the J end lost 6 bases, and 19 bases lay between the germline ends. CDR3 DNA: TGTGCCAGCAGCTCATGGGACACTCGAGGGTTCGAGCAGTACTTC. This encodes CASSSWDTRGFEQYF.

This clonotype has only a few counts. The V call is TRBV10-3, the J call TRBJ1-2; D not certain. The CDR3 is 16 amino acids. Germline V gene lookup returns CDR1 ENHRY and CDR2 SYGVKD. V dropped 0 bases and J dropped 5 bases, with 16 bases sitting between them. The CDR3 sequence: CAISESWWSRGYGYTF. In DNA form, the CDR3 reads TGTGCCATCAGTGAGTCGTGGTGGAGCCGGGGTTATGGCTACACCTTC.

The chain is built from TRBV6-2 or TRBV6-3 and TRBJ1-1, with D possibly matching TRBD1 (5 bases). Trimming took off 8 bases at V and 3 bases at J, with 16 bases between the two ends. The CDR3 is 14 amino acids. Germline CDR1 and CDR2: MNHEY and SVGEGT. CDR3 DNA sequence: TGTGCCAGCTGGCCGTCAGGGAAGGACACTGAAGCTTTCTTT. Protein sequence: CASWPSGKDTEAFF.

This clonotype was observed many times. The chain carries TRBV12-3 or TRBV12-4 and TRBJ2-7; 7 nucleotides line up with TRBD2. With 1 base clipped from V and 3 bases from J, the junction kept 6 bases outside the gene matches. CDR3 length: 15 residues. The CDR3 coding sequence is TGTGCCAGCAGTTTAGAGACTAGCTATATCTACGAGCAGTACTTC. It is translated as CASSLETSYIYEQYF.

The chain links TRBV4-1 to TRBJ1-4; 7 bases map to TRBD1. Germline V gives CDR1 MGHRA, CDR2 YSYEKL. J was trimmed by 6 bases and V by 4 bases; bases with no gene match: 5. The CDR3 sequence is 14 residues long. Written as DNA, the CDR3 is TGCGCCAGCAGCCCCGACAGGGACCATGAAAAACTGTTTTTT. This sequence encodes CASSPDRDHEKLFF.

This clonotype was seen a handful of times. The V and J genes are TRBV12-3 or TRBV12-4 and TRBJ1-1, with 7 nucleotides matching TRBD1. The J segment lost 0 bases and the V segment lost 8 bases, leaving 9 bases of the junction unmatched. The CDR3 totals 15 residues. CDR3 residues: CASGRQGMMNTEAFF. The CDR3 DNA sequence: TGTGCCAGCGGGCGACAGGGAATGATGAACACTGAAGCTTTCTTT.